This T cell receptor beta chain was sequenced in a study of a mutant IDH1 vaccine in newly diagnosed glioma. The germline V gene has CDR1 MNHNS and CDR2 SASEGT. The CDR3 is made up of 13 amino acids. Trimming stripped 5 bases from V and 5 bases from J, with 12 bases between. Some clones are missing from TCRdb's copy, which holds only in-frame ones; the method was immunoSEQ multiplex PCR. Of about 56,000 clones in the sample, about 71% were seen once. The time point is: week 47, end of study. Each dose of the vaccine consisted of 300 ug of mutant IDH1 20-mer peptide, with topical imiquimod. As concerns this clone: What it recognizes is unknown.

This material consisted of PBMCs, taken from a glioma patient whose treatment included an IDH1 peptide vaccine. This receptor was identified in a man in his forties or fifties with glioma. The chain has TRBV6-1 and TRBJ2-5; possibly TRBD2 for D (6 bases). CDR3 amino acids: CASSRIGGETQYF. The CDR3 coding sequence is TGTGCCAGCAGTAGGATTGGGGGGGAGACCCAGTACTTC.